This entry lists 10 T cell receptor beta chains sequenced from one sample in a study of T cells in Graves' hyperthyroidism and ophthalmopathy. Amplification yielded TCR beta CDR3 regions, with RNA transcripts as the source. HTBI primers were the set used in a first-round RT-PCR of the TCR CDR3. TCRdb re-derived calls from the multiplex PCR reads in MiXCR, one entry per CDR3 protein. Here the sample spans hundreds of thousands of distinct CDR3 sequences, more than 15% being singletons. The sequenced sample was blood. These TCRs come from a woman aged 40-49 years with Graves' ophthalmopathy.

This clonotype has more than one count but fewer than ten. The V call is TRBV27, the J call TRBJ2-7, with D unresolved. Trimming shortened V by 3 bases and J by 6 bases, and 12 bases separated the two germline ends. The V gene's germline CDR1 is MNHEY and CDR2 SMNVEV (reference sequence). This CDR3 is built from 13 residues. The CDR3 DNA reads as TGTGCCAGCAGTTTCCTTGACGCCGCCGAGCAGTACTTC. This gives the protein CASSFLDAAEQYF.

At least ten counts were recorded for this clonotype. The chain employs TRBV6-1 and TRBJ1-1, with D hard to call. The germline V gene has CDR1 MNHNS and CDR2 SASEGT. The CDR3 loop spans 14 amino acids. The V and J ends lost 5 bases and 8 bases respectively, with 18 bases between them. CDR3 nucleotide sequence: TGTGCCAGCAGTTTAAATTCGGAGGCCTACGAAGCTTTCTTT. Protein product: CASSLNSEAYEAFF.

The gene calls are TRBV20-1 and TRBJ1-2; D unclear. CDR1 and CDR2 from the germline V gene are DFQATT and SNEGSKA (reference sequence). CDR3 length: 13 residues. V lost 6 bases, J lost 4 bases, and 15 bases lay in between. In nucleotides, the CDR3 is TGCAGTGCCCGCGCCCCGGACCCCTATGGCTACACCTTC. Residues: CSARAPDPYGYTF.

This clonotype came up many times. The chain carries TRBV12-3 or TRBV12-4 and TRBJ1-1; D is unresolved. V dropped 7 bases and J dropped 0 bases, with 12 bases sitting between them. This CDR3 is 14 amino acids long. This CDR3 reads CASMRAGLNTEAFF. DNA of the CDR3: TGTGCCAGCATGAGAGCCGGCCTGAACACTGAAGCTTTCTTT.

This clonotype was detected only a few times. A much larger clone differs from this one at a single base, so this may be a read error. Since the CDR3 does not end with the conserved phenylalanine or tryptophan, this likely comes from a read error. CDR3 amino acids: CASSAPREALTYEQYL. DNA of the CDR3: TGTGCCAGCAGTGCACCGCGGGAGGCCCTAACCTACGAGCAGTACCTC. V and J are TRBV28 and TRBJ2-7; TRBD2 agrees at 8 bases. J gave up 2 bases and V 5 bases, and 11 bases lay outside the gene matches. CDR3 size: 16 residues. Germline CDR1 and CDR2: MDHEN and SYDVKM.

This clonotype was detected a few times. The DNA for the CDR3 is TGTGCCAGCAGCGCGGGACAGGTCCCCTACGAGCAGTACTTC. This codes for CASSAGQVPYEQYF. The chain recombines TRBV5-4 with TRBJ2-7; 8 nucleotides align to TRBD1. This CDR3 region has 14 residues. Germline V lookup: CDR1 SGHNT, CDR2 YYREEE (reference sequence). The junction had 5 bases not matched to a gene; V was cut back by 4 bases and J by 2 bases.

The CDR3 reads CASRKSGSSYEQYF. CDR3 bases: TGTGCCAGCAGGAAGTCAGGGAGCTCCTACGAGCAGTACTTC. The chain recombines TRBV6-1 with TRBJ2-7; perhaps D is TRBD1 or TRBD2 (5 bases each). CDR3 size: 14 residues. The V end was cut by 6 bases, the J end by 0 bases, with 12 bases between. Germline assignment: CDR1 MNHNS and CDR2 SASEGT.

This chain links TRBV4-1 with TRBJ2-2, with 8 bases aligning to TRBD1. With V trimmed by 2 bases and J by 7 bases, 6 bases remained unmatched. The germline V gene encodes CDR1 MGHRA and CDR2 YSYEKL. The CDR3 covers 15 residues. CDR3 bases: TGCGCCAGCAGCCAACAGGGGGCGCGTCTCGGGGAGCTGTTTTTT. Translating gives CASSQQGARLGELFF.

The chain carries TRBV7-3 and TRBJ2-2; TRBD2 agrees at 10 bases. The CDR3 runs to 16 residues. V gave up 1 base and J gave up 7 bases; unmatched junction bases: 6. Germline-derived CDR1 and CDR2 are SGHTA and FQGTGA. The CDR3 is CASSLRLAGDGGELFF. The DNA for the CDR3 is TGTGCCAGCAGCTTAAGGCTAGCGGGAGACGGCGGGGAGCTGTTTTTT.

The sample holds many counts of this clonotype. DNA for the CDR3: TGTGCCAGCAGCCAAGGACTTAGCGGGGGGGGCTCCTACAATGAGCAGTTCTTC. Translated: CASSQGLSGGGSYNEQFF. The rearrangement links TRBV3-1 to TRBJ2-1, with TRBD2 identical over 11 bases. Germline CDR1 is LGHDT and CDR2 is YNNKEL (reference sequence). Trimming took 1 base from V and 0 from J; bases not matched to a gene: 5. CDR3 size: 18 residues.